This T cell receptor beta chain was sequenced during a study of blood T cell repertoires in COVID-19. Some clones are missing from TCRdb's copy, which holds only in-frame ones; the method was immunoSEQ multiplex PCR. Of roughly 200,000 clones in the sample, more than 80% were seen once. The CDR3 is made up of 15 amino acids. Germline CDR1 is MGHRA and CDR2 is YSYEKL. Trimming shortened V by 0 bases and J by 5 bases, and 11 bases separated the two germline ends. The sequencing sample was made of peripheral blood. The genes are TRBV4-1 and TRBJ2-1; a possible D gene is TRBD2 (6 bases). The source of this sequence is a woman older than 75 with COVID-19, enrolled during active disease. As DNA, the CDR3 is TGCGCCAGCAGCCAAGATGGGACTGCTGACAATGAGCAGTTCTTC. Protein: CASSQDGTADNEQFF.